This TCR beta chain emerged from a study of monozygotic twins with inflammatory bowel disease. Regarding the study as a whole: It was not supported that a single strong signal or clonotype was associated with IBD.

The CDR3 length is 16 residues. The V gene's germline CDR1 is SGHRS and CDR2 YFSETQ. Donors gave about 2.6 ml of blood apiece. Total RNA input per TCR library was roughly 3,800 ng. During cDNA synthesis, UMIs that each contained a 6-nucleotide sample barcode were added by means of template switching. Using the 5' RACE reads, TCRdb records one entry per CDR3 protein without DNA. The ten most abundant clones cover around 7.7% of a sample with roughly 200,000 distinct CDR3 sequences. About this clonotype: Its antigen is currently unknown.

Sequencing input: blood. The receptor's source is a human donor with ulcerative colitis or Crohn's disease, or a healthy co-twin of an affected twin (not recorded which). The J gene is TRBJ1-2, the V gene TRBV5-1; without DNA, the TCRdb call of TRBD1 cannot be checked. The CDR3: CASSREAQPLGGGYTF. The full variable domain, in which reference TRBV5-1 and TRBJ1-2 provide the parts outside the CDR3, is KAGVTQTPRYLIKTRGQQVTLSCSPISGHRSVSWYQQTPGQGLQFLFEYFSETQRNKGNFPGRFSGRQFSNSRSEMNVSTLELGDSALYLCASSREAQPLGGGYTFGSGTRLTVV.